Each of the 16 T cell receptor beta chains below was sequenced from the same sample in a study of identical twins. TCRdb passed the 5' RACE reads through MiXCR, listing each CDR3 protein once. The sample lists approximately 230,000 distinct CDR3 sequences; around 15% were seen once. The specimen sequenced was memory (CD45RO+) T cells sorted from blood. Receptor source: a woman younger than 30 in good health.

This clonotype was counted only a few times. The V gene is TRBV10-3, the J gene TRBJ2-1; D assignment may be TRBD1 or TRBD2 (5 bases each). Trimming took off 4 bases at V and 3 bases at J, with 10 bases between the two ends. The CDR3 runs 14 residues. CDR1 ENHRY and CDR2 SYGVKD come from the germline V gene. The CDR3 sequence is CAISAGTRYNEQFF. The CDR3 DNA sequence: TGTGCCATCAGTGCCGGGACCCGCTACAATGAGCAGTTCTTC.

This clonotype was counted only a few times. The chain employs TRBV4-2 and TRBJ2-5, with 7 bases identical to TRBD2. Per germline, CDR1 LGHNA and CDR2 YNFKEQ. Germline trimming cut 1 base from V and 3 bases from J; bases unmatched to any gene: 11. This CDR3 contains 17 residues. CDR3 sequence: CASSQGVGGVAEETQYF. DNA of the CDR3: TGTGCCAGCAGCCAAGGGGTTGGGGGGGTCGCCGAAGAGACCCAGTACTTC.

The chain joins TRBV5-1 to TRBJ1-4; D is unresolved. Trimming left V 4 bases short and J 3 bases short, with 13 bases between. Germline loops: CDR1 SGHRS, CDR2 YFSETQ. CDR3 length: 15 residues. This CDR3 is CASSPGTGPNEKLFF. DNA for the CDR3: TGCGCCAGCAGCCCTGGTACGGGTCCTAATGAAAAACTGTTTTTT.

This clonotype was observed many times. This chain uses TRBV4-2 with TRBJ2-1; 12 bases fit TRBD2. Germline-derived CDR1 and CDR2 are LGHNA and YNFKEQ. V lost 3 bases and J lost 0; bases outside the gene matches: 9. CDR3 length equals 19 residues. The CDR3 DNA is TGTGCCAGCAGCCATACAGGCCTAGCGGGGGGGAGCTCCTACAATGAGCAGTTCTTC. This translates into CASSHTGLAGGSSYNEQFF.

The chain has TRBV7-2 and TRBJ2-2, with D perhaps matching TRBD1 (5 bases). The V end lost 5 bases, the J end lost 6 bases, and 16 bases lay between the germline ends. CDR1 is SGHTA, CDR2 FQGNSA, per germline. The CDR3 runs to 15 residues. The CDR3 region is CASSGFQGFSGELFF. Written as DNA, the CDR3 is TGTGCCAGCAGCGGATTTCAGGGTTTCTCCGGGGAGCTGTTTTTT.

This clonotype was recorded a few times. The chain is built from TRBV20-1 and TRBJ2-3; D remains ambiguous. From germline, CDR1 is DFQATT and CDR2 SNEGSKA (reference sequence). Trimming shortened V by 2 bases and J by 2 bases, and 14 bases separated the two germline ends. The CDR3 is 15 amino acids. The CDR3 region has the DNA TGCAGTGCTAGATTTGGATCGATTGCCACAGATACGCAGTATTTT. Encoded protein: CSARFGSIATDTQYF.

This clonotype was picked up many times. The rearrangement uses TRBV24-1 and TRBJ2-3; the match to TRBD2 covers 8 bases. Germline lookup yields CDR1 KGHDR and CDR2 SFDVKD. The CDR3 spans 15 residues. J was trimmed by 4 bases and V by 4 bases; bases with no gene match: 6. The CDR3 DNA is TGTGCCACCAGTGACCAAAGCGGGAGTGCAGATACGCAGTATTTT. Amino acid sequence: CATSDQSGSADTQYF.

V gene TRBV12-3 or TRBV12-4 combines with J gene TRBJ2-2, with 12 bases matching TRBD2. With V trimmed by 8 bases and J by 5 bases, 3 bases remained unmatched. This CDR3 has 14 amino acids. DNA of the CDR3: TGTGCCAGCTGGACTAGCGGGAAAACCGGGGAGCTGTTTTTT. This encodes CASWTSGKTGELFF.

The J gene is TRBJ1-2, the V gene TRBV9, with a weak D call TRBD1 (6 bases). CDR3 length: 12 residues. Germline CDR1 and CDR2: SGDLS and YYNGEE. With 0 bases removed from V and 8 bases from J, the gap between germline ends came to 8 bases. The CDR3 loop is CASSVEGGGYTF. The CDR3, as DNA: TGTGCCAGCAGCGTAGAAGGGGGAGGCTACACCTTC.

This clonotype was counted between two and nine times. This chain uses TRBV6-2 or TRBV6-3 with TRBJ1-2, with D possibly TRBD1 on 5 matching bases. V was cut by 5 bases and J by 3 bases, with 16 bases left in between. CDR3 length: 15 residues. Looked up from germline, CDR1 is MNHEY and CDR2 is SVGEGT. DNA for the CDR3: TGTGCCAGCAGTGGCAGACAGAACCCTTACTATGGCTACACCTTC. This translates into CASSGRQNPYYGYTF.

The chain carries TRBV5-1 and TRBJ1-2, with 8 bases lining up with TRBD1. The trim removed 3 bases at V and 2 bases at J, leaving 6 bases unmatched. The germline CDR1 and CDR2 sequences are SGHRS and YFSETQ. The CDR3 loop spans 15 amino acids. The CDR3 loop is CASSSRTGQNYGYTF. CDR3 coding DNA: TGCGCCAGCAGCTCCCGGACAGGGCAAAACTATGGCTACACCTTC.

This clonotype showed up just a few times. The chain joins TRBV28 to TRBJ1-1, with a weak D call TRBD1 (5 bases). Trimming removed 6 bases at V and 1 base at J, with 15 bases between. Germline V lookup: CDR1 MDHEN, CDR2 SYDVKM. This CDR3 has 15 residues. CDR3 nucleotide sequence: TGTGCCAGCAGCTGGTCAGGGCGGACGAACACTGAAGCTTTCTTT. Translating it yields CASSWSGRTNTEAFF.

This sequence joins TRBV6-2 or TRBV6-3 and TRBJ2-5, with TRBD1 matching 9 bases. The V segment lost 3 bases and the J segment 1 base; nucleotides outside the gene matches: 6. The CDR3 runs to 16 residues. Germline V CDR1 and CDR2: MNHEY, SVGEGT. CDR3 DNA: TGTGCCAGCAGTTATGGGGGACAGGGCTCCCAAGAGACCCAGTACTTC. This sequence encodes CASSYGGQGSQETQYF.

The table lists this clonotype with a few counts. The chain couples TRBV29-1 to TRBJ2-1; 7 positions match TRBD1. With 6 bases clipped from V and 6 bases from J, the junction kept 11 bases outside the gene matches. Germline CDR1 and CDR2: SQVTM and ANQGSEA. The CDR3 sequence is 14 residues long. The DNA for the CDR3 is TGCAGCGTAGGGGTCTTACAGGGGAGCAATGAGCAGTTCTTC. It encodes CSVGVLQGSNEQFF.

The chain carries TRBV5-1 and TRBJ2-1; 8 bases line up with TRBD2. CDR3 length equals 15 residues. Germline V gene sequence: CDR1 SGHRS, CDR2 YFSETQ. The V gene end was trimmed by 0 bases and the J gene end by 8 bases; junction bases not matched to a gene: 7. The CDR3 DNA is TGCGCCAGCAGCTTGGAGGGACTAGATCTTGATGAGCAGTTCTTC. Translated: CASSLEGLDLDEQFF.

This rearrangement joins TRBV18 to TRBJ2-4; 12 positions match TRBD2. This CDR3 contains 18 residues. With 6 bases clipped from V and 0 bases from J, the junction kept 9 bases outside the gene matches. CDR1 is KGHSH, CDR2 LQKENI, per germline. CDR3 nucleotide sequence: TGTGCCAGCTCGCCGACTAGCGGGGGACTGATAGCCAAAAACATTCAGTACTTC. It encodes CASSPTSGGLIAKNIQYF.